The 6 T cell receptor beta chains reported below all come from one sample, sequenced in a study of shared clonotypes between healthy human individuals. Positive CCR7 selection of CD45RO-negative cells yielded the naive CD8 cells, and terminally differentiated effector memory CD45RA+ cells were excluded. Some clones are missing from TCRdb's copy, which holds only in-frame ones; the method was immunoSEQ multiplex PCR. The sample lists some 1,900,000 clones; roughly 94% were seen once. Source material: naive CD8+ T cells sorted from blood. These receptors originate from a man between 18 and 29 years old in good health.

As DNA, the CDR3 is TGCGCCAGCAGTTGGGAAGGGGGCATTAGCTATGGCTACACCTTC. This encodes CASSWEGGISYGYTF. The chain recombines TRBV5-1 with TRBJ1-2; 7 nucleotides align to TRBD1. Unmatched junction bases numbered 11, after V lost 5 bases and J lost 4 bases. This CDR3 contains 15 residues. Germline loops: CDR1 SGHRS, CDR2 YFSETQ.

The chain joins TRBV18 to TRBJ2-2; 8 bases line up with TRBD2. Germline CDR1 KGHSH, CDR2 LQKENI. With 2 bases clipped from V and 5 bases from J, the junction kept 4 bases outside the gene matches. The CDR3 runs to 15 residues. The CDR3 is CASSPAGGRTGELFF. The CDR3 coding sequence is TGTGCCAGCTCACCAGCGGGAGGACGGACCGGGGAGCTGTTTTTT.

On this clone: The same CDR3 also results from other DNA sequences found in this sample. J is TRBJ2-7 and V is TRBV28; D tentatively fits TRBD1 or TRBD2 (5 bases each). From germline, CDR1 is MDHEN and CDR2 SYDVKM. The length of the CDR3 is 14 residues. Trimming removed 5 bases from V and 0 bases from J, with 11 bases in between. CDR3 amino acids: CASSLGTASYEQYF. The CDR3 coding sequence is TGTGCCAGCAGTCTCGGGACGGCCTCCTACGAGCAGTACTTC.

The V and J genes are TRBV6-1 and TRBJ1-6; no reliable D call. V was clipped by 4 bases and J by 4 bases, with 8 bases between them. CDR3 size: 14 residues. Germline lookup yields CDR1 MNHNS and CDR2 SASEGT. CDR3 coding DNA: TGTGCCAGCAGTGGAAGGCAGTATAATTCACCCCTCCACTTT. This translates into CASSGRQYNSPLHF.

The chain combines TRBV7-3 with TRBJ2-2, with D uncertain. Trimming removed 1 base from V and 0 bases from J, with 9 bases in between. This CDR3 is 16 amino acids long. CDR1 SGHTA and CDR2 FQGTGA come from the germline V gene. In DNA form, the CDR3 reads TGTGCCAGCAGCTTAAAAGTTCGCCCGAACACCGGGGAGCTGTTTTTT. It specifies CASSLKVRPNTGELFF.

The sample holds a few counts of this clone. Distinct nucleotide sequences in the sample also encode this CDR3. This chain uses TRBV11-2 with TRBJ2-7; D gene uncertain. Trimming stripped 4 bases from V and 1 base from J, with 2 bases between. Germline V gene sequence: CDR1 SGHAT, CDR2 FQNNGV. The CDR3 runs 11 residues. The CDR3 is CASSSSYEQYF. The CDR3 DNA reads TGTGCCAGCAGCTCTTCCTACGAGCAGTACTTC. Full variable domain (outside the CDR3, taken from reference TRBV11-2 and TRBJ2-7): EAGVAQSPRYKIIEKRQSVAFWCNPISGHATLYWYQQILGQGPKLLIQFQNNGVVDDSQLPKDRFSAERLKGVDSTLKIQPAKLEDSAVYLCASSSSYEQYFGPGTRLTVT.